The 5 T cell receptor beta chains below were found in one sample sequenced in a study of OX40 agonist ivuxolimab in advanced cancers. Generated by immunoSEQ multiplex PCR, the TCRdb table keeps only in-frame clones and is missing some. The table records 53,000 or so clones, about four fifths of them present only once. Material: CD4+ or CD8+ T cells sorted from blood, obtained in a trial of the OX40 agonist ivuxolimab. The source of these receptors is an adult with an advanced solid tumor such as melanoma, head and neck, liver or kidney cancer.

This chain connects TRBV28 to TRBJ2-7, with 9 bases identical to TRBD2. Trimming at V came to 4 bases and at J to 4 bases, leaving 14 bases not matched to a gene. The germline V gene encodes CDR1 MDHEN and CDR2 SYDVKM. This CDR3 region has 17 residues. The CDR3 DNA follows: TGTGCCAGCAGTTCCGGGGTAGCGGGAGAAATTGCGTACGAGCAGTACTTC. This sequence encodes CASSSGVAGEIAYEQYF.

This chain joins TRBV5-1 and TRBJ1-1; 7 positions match TRBD1. This CDR3 is built from 14 residues. The J segment lost 2 bases and the V segment lost 5 bases, leaving 6 bases of the junction unmatched. Germline V lookup: CDR1 SGHRS, CDR2 YFSETQ. CDR3 bases: TGCGCCAGCAGTTTTACAGGGGACAACACTGAAGCTTTCTTT. Protein sequence: CASSFTGDNTEAFF.

J is TRBJ1-6 and V is TRBV5-4, with TRBD1 matching over 10 bases. Germline CDR1 is SGHNT and CDR2 is YYREEE (reference sequence). The trim removed 2 bases at V and 8 bases at J, leaving 1 base unmatched. The length of the CDR3 is 14 residues. CDR3 DNA: TGTGCCAGCAGCTTTGACAGGGGGCATTCACCCCTCCACTTT. Translated: CASSFDRGHSPLHF.

This chain joins TRBV27 and TRBJ2-7; 7 nucleotides match TRBD2. The germline V gene encodes CDR1 MNHEY and CDR2 SMNVEV (reference sequence). J lost 1 base, V lost 4 bases, and 7 bases had no gene match. The CDR3 loop spans 15 amino acids. Written as DNA, the CDR3 is TGTGCCAGCAGTTCACCAGCGGGACCTTCCTACGAGCAGTACTTC. The encoded protein is CASSSPAGPSYEQYF.

The DNA of the CDR3 is TGTGCCAGCAAACAAACTCAGGGGACTAACTATGGCTACACCTTC. Protein product: CASKQTQGTNYGYTF. V gene TRBV2 combines with J gene TRBJ1-2; possibly TRBD1 for D (6 bases). This CDR3 comprises 15 residues. Trimming left V 7 bases short and J 0 bases short, with 15 bases between. Looked up from germline, CDR1 is SNHLY and CDR2 is FYNNEI.